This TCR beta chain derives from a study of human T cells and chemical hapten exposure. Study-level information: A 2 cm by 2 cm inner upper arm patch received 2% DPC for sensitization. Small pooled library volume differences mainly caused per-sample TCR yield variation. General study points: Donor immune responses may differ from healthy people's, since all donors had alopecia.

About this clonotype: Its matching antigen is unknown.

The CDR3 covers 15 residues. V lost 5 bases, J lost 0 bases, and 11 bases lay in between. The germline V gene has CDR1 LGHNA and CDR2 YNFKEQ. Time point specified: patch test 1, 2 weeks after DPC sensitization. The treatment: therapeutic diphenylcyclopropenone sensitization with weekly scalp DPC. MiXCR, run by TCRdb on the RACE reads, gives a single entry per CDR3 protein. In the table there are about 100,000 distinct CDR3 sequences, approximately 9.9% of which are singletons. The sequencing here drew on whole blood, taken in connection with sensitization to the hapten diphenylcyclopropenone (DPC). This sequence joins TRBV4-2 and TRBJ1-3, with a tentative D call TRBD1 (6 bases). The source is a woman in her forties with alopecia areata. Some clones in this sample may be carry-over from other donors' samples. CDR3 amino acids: CASSERQVSGNTIYF. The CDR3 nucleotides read TGTGCCAGCAGCGAGCGACAGGTCTCTGGAAACACCATATATTTT.